This T cell receptor (beta chain) was documented in a study of CD4 T cells in relation to SARS-CoV-2 and coronaviruses. Findings of the study overall: This crossreactivity analysis covered spike protein alone, no other viral proteins.

On this clone itself: The antigen remains undetermined.

CD4+ T cells from unexposed donors were obtained before the COVID-19 pandemic (2011-2018). Isolation of CD4+ T cells took place after roughly nine days in culture. Testing used SARS-CoV-2 S/N and four cold-coronavirus spikes on unexposed-donor CD4+ T cells, cells permitting. Using immunoSEQ multiplex PCR, the repertoire was profiled, and TCRdb retains in-frame clones only, with some absent. The sample shows under 14,000 clones, 80% to 90% of them seen only once. Sequenced material: CD4+ T cells from PBMCs, cultured in vitro. The TCR comes from a human donor in good health.

The CDR3 spells CASSRVGLGVDEQYF. The CDR3 bases are TGTGCCAGCAGCCGGGTGGGCCTGGGGGTGGACGAGCAGTACTTC. The chain couples TRBV7-9 to TRBJ2-7; the D call may be TRBD1 or TRBD2 (5 bases each). This CDR3 contains 15 residues. Between the trimmed V and J ends, which lost 5 bases and 5 bases, there was a span of 19 bases. From germline, CDR1 is SEHNR and CDR2 FQNEAQ (reference sequence).